Presented here are 10 T cell receptor beta chains from one specimen sequenced in a study of blood T cell repertoires in COVID-19. Profiling relied on immunoSEQ multiplex PCR, and the TCRdb table lists in-frame clones only, not all of them. The sample records about 240,000 clones, around 86% being singletons. Sequencing was done on a sample of peripheral blood. All receptors come from a woman in her sixties with active or convalescent COVID-19.

This chain uses TRBV7-9 with TRBJ1-2, with D perhaps matching TRBD1 (6 bases). Trimming took off 4 bases at V and 4 bases at J, with 16 bases between the two ends. The V gene's germline CDR1 is SEHNR and CDR2 FQNEAQ (reference sequence). CDR3 length: 15 amino acids. The CDR3 nucleotides are TGTGCCAGCAGCTCCCACAGGGCGGCTATCTATGGCTACACCTTC. Its translation: CASSSHRAAIYGYTF.

The rearrangement joins TRBV6-2 or TRBV6-3 to TRBJ2-6, with 7 bases lining up with TRBD1. The junction had 10 bases not matched to a gene; V was cut back by 7 bases and J by 4 bases. This CDR3 is 16 amino acids long. Germline CDR1 reads MNHEY; CDR2 reads SVGEGT. The CDR3 spells CASTPTGTTGANVLTF. The CDR3 coding sequence is TGTGCCAGCACCCCGACAGGGACGACCGGGGCCAACGTCCTGACTTTC.

This CDR3 is CASSLHLAGRDTQYF. CDR3 in DNA: TGCGCCAGCAGCTTGCATCTGGCAGGTCGAGATACGCAGTATTTT. The gene calls are TRBV5-1 and TRBJ2-3, with D uncertain. Trimming took 1 base from V and 5 from J, leaving 14 bases between them. This CDR3 region has 15 residues. Germline CDR1 SGHRS, CDR2 YFSETQ.

This clone was observed a single time. The chain carries TRBV11-2 and TRBJ2-3; TRBD2 agrees at 8 bases. Trimming cost V 8 bases and J 2 bases; bases outside gene matches: 9. This CDR3 spans 15 amino acids. Germline loops: CDR1 SGHAT, CDR2 FQNNGV. This chain's CDR3 is CASGQAGAHTDTQYF. DNA of the CDR3: TGTGCCAGCGGACAAGCGGGGGCCCACACAGATACGCAGTATTTT.

This chain links TRBV6-5 with TRBJ1-1, with D possibly being TRBD1 (6 bases). V was shortened by 8 bases and J by 4 bases, with 14 bases between the two germline ends. CDR1 is MNHEY and CDR2 is SVGAGI in the germline V gene. This CDR3 contains 13 residues. For the CDR3, the DNA is TGTGCCAGCGCGACAGGATGGGGCACTGAAGCTTTCTTT. This encodes CASATGWGTEAFF.

The chain's CDR3 is CASSIVPGQYSNQPQHF. In DNA, the CDR3 is TGTGCCAGTAGTATAGTCCCGGGACAATATAGCAATCAGCCCCAGCATTTT. V is TRBV19 and J is TRBJ1-5; tentatively, D is TRBD1 (6 bases). This CDR3 has 17 amino acids. From germline, CDR1 is LNHDA and CDR2 SQIVND (reference sequence). With 1 base removed from V and 0 bases from J, the gap between germline ends came to 13 bases.

The chain combines TRBV12-3 or TRBV12-4 with TRBJ2-5; TRBD1 aligns across 7 bases. This CDR3 comprises 13 residues. J was trimmed by 5 bases and V by 6 bases; bases with no gene match: 6. CDR3 amino acids: CASRLQGRETQYF. The CDR3 nucleotides are TGTGCCAGCAGATTACAGGGGCGTGAGACCCAGTACTTC.

This rearrangement joins TRBV7-9 to TRBJ1-2; no clear D. Germline CDR1 reads SEHNR; CDR2 reads FQNEAQ (reference sequence). The germline V and J ends were trimmed by 1 base and 2 bases, with 11 bases remaining between them. The CDR3 contains 15 residues. CDR3 bases: TGTGCCAGCAGCTTAGGCGGGGAAAGCAACTATGGCTACACCTTC. Translating it yields CASSLGGESNYGYTF.

This clone was counted between two and nine times. The chain uses TRBV6-5 and TRBJ1-5; D is unclear. Trimming took off 6 bases at V and 13 bases at J, with 13 bases between the two ends. The CDR3 has 11 amino acids. Germline V CDR1 and CDR2: MNHEY, SVGAGI. CDR3 region: CASSSTGSQHF. DNA for the CDR3: TGTGCCAGCAGCTCGACGGGGTCTCAGCATTTT.

This clone was seen only a few times. The chain uses TRBV15 and TRBJ2-7, with D tentatively TRBD2 (6 bases). The CDR3 loop spans 15 amino acids. Trimming pared 4 bases from V and 0 bases from J, leaving 13 bases between. Germline V gives CDR1 LNHNV, CDR2 YYDKDF (reference sequence). The CDR3 DNA reads TGTGCCACCAGCATAATTCTAGCGCCCTCCTACGAGCAGTACTTC. Encoded protein: CATSIILAPSYEQYF.